Below, one T cell receptor beta chain is given with its context. The data stem from a study of blood T cell repertoires in COVID-19. As for the study in general: Samples taken during acute and convalescent COVID-19 were collected in the United States, Italy and Spain. The analysed material was cDNA or gDNA that came from T cells, B-cell-depleted T cells, or PBMCs.

The CDR3 runs 16 residues. V was cut by 4 bases and J by 3 bases, with 16 bases left in between. Germline CDR1 and CDR2: SGHNT and YYREEE (reference sequence). Per the study methods: Scientists estimated how many nucleated cells there were by amplifying reference gene primers. Produced via immunoSEQ multiplex PCR; TCRdb's table is partial and in-frame only. That table gives V, J and clone size, and the DNA gave D and trimming. The sample shows roughly 250,000 clones, about 83% of them seen only once. Material: peripheral blood. The clonotype was recovered from a man in his forties with active or convalescent COVID-19. V and J are TRBV5-4 and TRBJ1-4; D may be TRBD1 (5 bases). The CDR3 DNA sequence: TGTGCCAGCAGCCCGGGCTTGGCAGGGTCTAATGAAAAACTGTTTTTT. As protein: CASSPGLAGSNEKLFF.